This TCR beta chain was sequenced for a study of blood T cell repertoires in COVID-19. Data came from immunoSEQ multiplex PCR; TCRdb stores just in-frame clones and leaves some out. This table holds some 120,000 clones, approximately 82% found once. The CDR3 extends over 14 amino acids. CDR1 is SGHNT and CDR2 is YYREEE in the germline V gene (reference sequence). Between the trimmed V and J ends, which lost 0 bases and 6 bases, there was a span of 11 bases. The clonotype was recovered from a woman aged 45 to 65 with acute or convalescent COVID-19. This chain uses TRBV5-4 with TRBJ2-3; no firm D call. The sample taken for sequencing was peripheral blood. The CDR3 DNA reads as TGTGCCAGCAGCTTGGGGGCTAAATGGGATACGCAGTATTTT. Translating it yields CASSLGAKWDTQYF.